The next 5 T cell receptor beta chains were all read from a single sample in a study of human T cells and chemical hapten exposure. TCRdb re-analysed the RACE reads in MiXCR, keeping a single row per CDR3 protein. This sample has 340,000 or so distinct CDR3 sequences; 5.5% to 8% occur once, and the top ten carry 7.5% to 9%. Indicated time point: patch test 1, 2 weeks after DPC sensitization. Regarding treatment: therapeutic diphenylcyclopropenone sensitization with weekly scalp DPC. Sequences were derived from whole blood, sampled in connection with sensitization to the hapten diphenylcyclopropenone (DPC). These receptors were taken from a woman aged 18-29 years with alopecia areata. Some clones in this sample may be carry-over from other donors' samples.

This clonotype was detected ten times or more. Written as DNA, the CDR3 is TGCGCCAGCAGCCAGGCCCTTTTCAGCACCTACGAGCAGTACTTC. This sequence encodes CASSQALFSTYEQYF. The V gene is TRBV4-1, the J gene TRBJ2-7; unclear D gene. The CDR3 contains 15 residues. Looked up from germline, CDR1 is MGHRA and CDR2 is YSYEKL. V was cut by 3 bases and J by 2 bases, with 14 bases left in between.

This chain links TRBV5-1 with TRBJ1-3; 7 nucleotides agree with TRBD1. CDR1 and CDR2 (germline): SGHRS, YFSETQ. V lost 2 bases, J lost 4 bases, and 6 bases stayed unmatched. The CDR3 sequence is 15 residues long. The CDR3 nucleotides are TGCGCCAGCAGCTTAAACAGGGGAGGAGGAAACACCATATATTTT. Encoded protein: CASSLNRGGGNTIYF.

The rearrangement uses TRBV11-2 and TRBJ2-7; TRBD1 might be the D (5 bases). The CDR3 is 13 amino acids. The V end was cut by 0 bases, the J end by 6 bases, with 9 bases between. CDR1 is SGHAT and CDR2 is FQNNGV in the germline V gene. The CDR3 spells CASSLDFRAEQYF. DNA of the CDR3: TGTGCCAGCAGCTTAGATTTCAGGGCCGAGCAGTACTTC.

This chain links TRBV4-3 with TRBJ2-6; 8 positions match TRBD1. CDR1 is LGHNA and CDR2 is YSLEER in the germline V gene. Germline trimming cut 3 bases from V and 1 base from J; bases unmatched to any gene: 11. The CDR3 length is 19 residues. In nucleotides, the CDR3 is TGCGCCAGCAGCCAGGAGATACCAGGGGGCATATCTGGGGCCAACGTCCTGACTTTC. It codes for CASSQEIPGGISGANVLTF.

This clonotype was recorded a few times. This sequence joins TRBV2 and TRBJ2-7, with D uncertain. CDR1 and CDR2 (germline): SNHLY, FYNNEI. The CDR3 runs to 13 residues. The V and J ends lost 8 bases and 2 bases respectively, with 13 bases between them. CDR3 amino acids: CASDDSRAYEQYF. CDR3 coding DNA: TGTGCCAGCGACGATTCGAGAGCCTACGAGCAGTACTTC.